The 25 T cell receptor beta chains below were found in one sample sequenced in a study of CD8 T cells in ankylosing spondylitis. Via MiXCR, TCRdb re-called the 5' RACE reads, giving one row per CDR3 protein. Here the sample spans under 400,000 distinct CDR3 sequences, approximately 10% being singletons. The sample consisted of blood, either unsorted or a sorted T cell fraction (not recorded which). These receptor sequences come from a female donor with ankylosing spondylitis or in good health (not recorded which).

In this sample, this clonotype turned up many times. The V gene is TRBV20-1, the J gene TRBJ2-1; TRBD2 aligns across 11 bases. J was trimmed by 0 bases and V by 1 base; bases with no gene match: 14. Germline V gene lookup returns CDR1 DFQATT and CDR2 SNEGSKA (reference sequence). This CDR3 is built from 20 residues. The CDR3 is CSARAILAGATKFSYNEQFF. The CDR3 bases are TGCAGTGCTAGAGCCATACTAGCGGGAGCTACTAAATTCTCCTACAATGAGCAGTTCTTC.

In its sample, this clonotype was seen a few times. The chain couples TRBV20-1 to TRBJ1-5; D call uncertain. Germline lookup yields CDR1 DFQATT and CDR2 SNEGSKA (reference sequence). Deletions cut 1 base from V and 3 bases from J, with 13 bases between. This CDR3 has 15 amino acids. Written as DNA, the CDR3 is TGCAGTGCTAGAGCGCCGGGCCCGGACAATCAGCCCCAGCATTTT. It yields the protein CSARAPGPDNQPQHF.

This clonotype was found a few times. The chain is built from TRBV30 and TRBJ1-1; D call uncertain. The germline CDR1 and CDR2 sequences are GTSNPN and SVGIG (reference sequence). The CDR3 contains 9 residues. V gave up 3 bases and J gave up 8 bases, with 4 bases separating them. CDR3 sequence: CAWSPEAFF. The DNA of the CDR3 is TGTGCCTGGAGCCCCGAAGCTTTCTTT.

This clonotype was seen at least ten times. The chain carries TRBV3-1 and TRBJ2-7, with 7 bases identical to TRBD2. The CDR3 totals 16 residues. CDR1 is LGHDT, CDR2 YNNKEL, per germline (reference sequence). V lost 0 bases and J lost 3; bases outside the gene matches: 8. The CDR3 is CASSQDQASGLYEQYF. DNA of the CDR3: TGTGCCAGCAGCCAAGACCAGGCTAGCGGACTCTACGAGCAGTACTTC.

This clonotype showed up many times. The CDR3 reads CASSAYPGVNEQYF. CDR3 nucleotides: TGTGCCAGCAGTGCTTACCCGGGGGTAAACGAGCAGTACTTC. The chain recombines TRBV9 with TRBJ2-7, with D tentatively TRBD2 (6 bases). The ends were cut back, 5 bases at V and 5 bases at J, with 17 bases in the middle. This CDR3 has 14 amino acids. Germline loops: CDR1 SGDLS, CDR2 YYNGEE.

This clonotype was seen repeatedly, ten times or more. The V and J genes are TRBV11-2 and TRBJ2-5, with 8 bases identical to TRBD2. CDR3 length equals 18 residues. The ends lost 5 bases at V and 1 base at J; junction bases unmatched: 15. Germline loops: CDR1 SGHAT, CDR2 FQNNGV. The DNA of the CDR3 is TGTGCCAGCAGCCATCTTATAGGGAGCGGGAGCCTCCAAGAGACCCAGTACTTC. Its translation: CASSHLIGSGSLQETQYF.

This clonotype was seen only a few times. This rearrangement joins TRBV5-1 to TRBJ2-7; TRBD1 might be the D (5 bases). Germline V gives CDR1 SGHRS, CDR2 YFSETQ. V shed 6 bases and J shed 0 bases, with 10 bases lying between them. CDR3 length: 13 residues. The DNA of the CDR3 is TGCGCCAGCAACGGACAATTCTCCTACGAGCAGTACTTC. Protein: CASNGQFSYEQYF.

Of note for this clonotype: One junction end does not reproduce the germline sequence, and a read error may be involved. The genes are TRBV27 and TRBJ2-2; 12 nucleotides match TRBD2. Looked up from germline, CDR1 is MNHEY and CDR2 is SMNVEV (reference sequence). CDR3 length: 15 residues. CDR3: CACSIGLAGTGELFF. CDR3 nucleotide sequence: TGTGCCTGCAGTATCGGACTAGCGGGGACCGGGGAGCTGTTTTTT.

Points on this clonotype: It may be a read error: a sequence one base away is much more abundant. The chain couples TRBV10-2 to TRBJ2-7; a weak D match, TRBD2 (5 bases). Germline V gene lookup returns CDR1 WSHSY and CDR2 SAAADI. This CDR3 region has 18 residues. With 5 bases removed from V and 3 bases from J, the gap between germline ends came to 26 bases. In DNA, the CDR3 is TGCGCCAGCAGTCGCACACATAGGCCCCACGTCGAGGGCTACGAGCAGTACTTC. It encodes CASSRTHRPHVEGYEQYF.

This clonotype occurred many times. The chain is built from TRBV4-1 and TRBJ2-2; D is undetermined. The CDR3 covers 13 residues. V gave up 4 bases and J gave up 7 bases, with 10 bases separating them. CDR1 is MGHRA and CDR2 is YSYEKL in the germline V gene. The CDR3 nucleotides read TGCGCCAGCAGCCTGGCAGAAAGCGGGGAGCTGTTTTTT. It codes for CASSLAESGELFF.

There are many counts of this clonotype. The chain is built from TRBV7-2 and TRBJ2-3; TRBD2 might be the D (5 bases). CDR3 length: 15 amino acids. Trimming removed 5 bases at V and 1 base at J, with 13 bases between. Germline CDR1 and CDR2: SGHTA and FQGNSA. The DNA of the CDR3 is TGTGCCAGCAGCCCAGGAGCGAGGGGCACAGATACGCAGTATTTT. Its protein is CASSPGARGTDTQYF. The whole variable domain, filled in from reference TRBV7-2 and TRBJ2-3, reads GAGVSQSPSNKVTEKGKDVELRCDPISGHTALYWYRQSLGQGLEFLIYFQGNSAPDKSGLPSDRFSAERTGGSVSTLTIQRTQQEDSAVYLCASSPGARGTDTQYFGPGTRLTVL.

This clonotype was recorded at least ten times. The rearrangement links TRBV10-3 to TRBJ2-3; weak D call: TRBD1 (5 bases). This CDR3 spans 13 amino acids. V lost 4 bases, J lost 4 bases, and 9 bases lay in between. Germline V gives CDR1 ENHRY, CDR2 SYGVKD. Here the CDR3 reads CAISGREPDTQYF. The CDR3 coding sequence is TGTGCCATCAGTGGCAGGGAACCAGATACGCAGTATTTT.

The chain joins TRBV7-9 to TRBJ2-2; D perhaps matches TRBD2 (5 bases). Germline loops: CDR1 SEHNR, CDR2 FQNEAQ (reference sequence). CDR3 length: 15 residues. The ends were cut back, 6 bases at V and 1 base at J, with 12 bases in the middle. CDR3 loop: CASSDDGGNTGELFF. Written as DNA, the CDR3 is TGTGCCAGCAGTGACGATGGAGGGAACACCGGGGAGCTGTTTTTT.

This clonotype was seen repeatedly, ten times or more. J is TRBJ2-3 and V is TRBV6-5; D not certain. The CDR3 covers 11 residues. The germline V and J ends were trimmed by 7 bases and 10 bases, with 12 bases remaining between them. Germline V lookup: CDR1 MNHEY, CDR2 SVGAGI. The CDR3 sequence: CASTAGAAQYF. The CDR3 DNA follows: TGTGCCAGCACTGCCGGCGCTGCGCAGTATTTT.

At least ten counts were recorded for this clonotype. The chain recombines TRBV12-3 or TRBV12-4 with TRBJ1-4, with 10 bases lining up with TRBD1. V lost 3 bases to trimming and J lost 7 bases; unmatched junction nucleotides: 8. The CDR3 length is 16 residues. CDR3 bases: TGTGCCAGCAGTTTTCTTTTGGGACAGGGGAGTGAAAAACTGTTTTTT. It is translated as CASSFLLGQGSEKLFF.

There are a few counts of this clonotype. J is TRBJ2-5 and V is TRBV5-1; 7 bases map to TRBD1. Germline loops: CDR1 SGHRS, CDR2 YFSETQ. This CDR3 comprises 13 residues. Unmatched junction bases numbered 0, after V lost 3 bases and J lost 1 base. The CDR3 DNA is TGCGCCAGCAGCTGGGACAGCCAAGAGACCCAGTACTTC. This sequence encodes CASSWDSQETQYF.

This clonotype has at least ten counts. The CDR3 loop reads CASSLGTSGGPYSTDTQYF. The DNA of the CDR3 is TGTGCCAGCAGCTTGGGGACTAGCGGGGGCCCCTATAGCACAGATACGCAGTATTTT. This rearrangement joins TRBV5-5 to TRBJ2-3, with 13 positions matching TRBD2. CDR1 and CDR2 (germline): SGHKS, YYEKEE (reference sequence). V lost 0 bases to trimming and J lost 0 bases; unmatched junction nucleotides: 7. This CDR3 has 19 amino acids.

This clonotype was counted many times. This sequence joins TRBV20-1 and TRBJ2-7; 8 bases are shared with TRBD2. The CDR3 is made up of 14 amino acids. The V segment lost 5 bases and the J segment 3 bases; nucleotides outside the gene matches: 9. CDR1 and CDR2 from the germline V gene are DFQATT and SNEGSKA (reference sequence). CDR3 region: CSARSGTGHYEQYF. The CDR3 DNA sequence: TGCAGTGCTCGTAGCGGGACTGGGCACTACGAGCAGTACTTC.

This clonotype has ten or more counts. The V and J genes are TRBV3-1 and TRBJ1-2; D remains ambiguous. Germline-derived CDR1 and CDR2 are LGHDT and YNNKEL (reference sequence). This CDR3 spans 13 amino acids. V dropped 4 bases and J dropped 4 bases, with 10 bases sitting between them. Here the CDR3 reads CASSRANFYGYTF. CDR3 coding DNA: TGTGCCAGCAGCCGAGCGAATTTCTATGGCTACACCTTC.

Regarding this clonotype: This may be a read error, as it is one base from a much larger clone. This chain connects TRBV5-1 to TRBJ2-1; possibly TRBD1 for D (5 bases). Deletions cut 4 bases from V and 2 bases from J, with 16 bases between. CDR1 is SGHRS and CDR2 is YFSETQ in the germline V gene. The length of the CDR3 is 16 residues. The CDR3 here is CASSPDSGNTYNEQFF. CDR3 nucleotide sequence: TGCGCCAGCAGCCCCGACAGTGGTAATACCTACAATGAGCAGTTCTTC.

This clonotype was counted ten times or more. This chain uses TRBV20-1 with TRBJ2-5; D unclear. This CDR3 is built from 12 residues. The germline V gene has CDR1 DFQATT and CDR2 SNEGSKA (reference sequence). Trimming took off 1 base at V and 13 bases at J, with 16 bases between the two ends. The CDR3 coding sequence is TGCAGTGCTAGAGTTGGCGAGTCTAATTGGTACTTC. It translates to CSARVGESNWYF.

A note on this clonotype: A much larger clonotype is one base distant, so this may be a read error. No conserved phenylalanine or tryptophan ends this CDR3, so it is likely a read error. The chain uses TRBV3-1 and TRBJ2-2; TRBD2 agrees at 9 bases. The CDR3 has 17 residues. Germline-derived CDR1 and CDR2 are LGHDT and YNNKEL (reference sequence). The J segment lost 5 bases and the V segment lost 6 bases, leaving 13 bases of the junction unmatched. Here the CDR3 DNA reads TGTGCCAGCAGTCATGTCCTAGCGGGGATGGGGACCGGGGAGCTGTTTTCT. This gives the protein CASSHVLAGMGTGELFS.

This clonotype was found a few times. CDR3 DNA sequence: TGTGCCAGCAGTTCCAGTTCCAAAAACATTCAGTACTTC. This sequence encodes CASSSSSKNIQYF. The chain employs TRBV12-3 or TRBV12-4 and TRBJ2-4; no reliable D call. V was trimmed by 4 bases and J by 2 bases, leaving 6 bases between them. The CDR3 is 13 residues long.

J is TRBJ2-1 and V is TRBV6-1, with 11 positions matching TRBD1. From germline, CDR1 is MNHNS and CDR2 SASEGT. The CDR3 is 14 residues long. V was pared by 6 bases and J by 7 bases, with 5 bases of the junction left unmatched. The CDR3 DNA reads TGTGCCAGCAGGGCCGGGACAGGGGGGAATGAGCAGTTCTTC. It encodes CASRAGTGGNEQFF.

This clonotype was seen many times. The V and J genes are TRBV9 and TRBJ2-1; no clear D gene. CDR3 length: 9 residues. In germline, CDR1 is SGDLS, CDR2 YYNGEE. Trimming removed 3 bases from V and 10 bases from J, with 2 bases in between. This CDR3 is CASSAEQFF. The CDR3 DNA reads TGTGCCAGCAGCGCCGAGCAGTTCTTC.